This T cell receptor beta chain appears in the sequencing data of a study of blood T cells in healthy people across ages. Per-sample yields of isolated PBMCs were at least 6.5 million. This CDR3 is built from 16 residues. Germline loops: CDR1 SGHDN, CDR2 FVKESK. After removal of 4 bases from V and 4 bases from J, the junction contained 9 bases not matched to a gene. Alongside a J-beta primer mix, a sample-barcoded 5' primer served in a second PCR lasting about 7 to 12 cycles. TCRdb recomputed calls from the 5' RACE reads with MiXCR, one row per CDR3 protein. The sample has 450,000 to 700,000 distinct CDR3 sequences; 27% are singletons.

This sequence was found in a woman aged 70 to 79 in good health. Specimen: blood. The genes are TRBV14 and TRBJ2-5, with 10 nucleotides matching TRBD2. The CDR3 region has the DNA TGTGCCAGCAGCCGAACTCCGGGACTAGCGCCAGAGACCCAGTACTTC. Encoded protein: CASSRTPGLAPETQYF.